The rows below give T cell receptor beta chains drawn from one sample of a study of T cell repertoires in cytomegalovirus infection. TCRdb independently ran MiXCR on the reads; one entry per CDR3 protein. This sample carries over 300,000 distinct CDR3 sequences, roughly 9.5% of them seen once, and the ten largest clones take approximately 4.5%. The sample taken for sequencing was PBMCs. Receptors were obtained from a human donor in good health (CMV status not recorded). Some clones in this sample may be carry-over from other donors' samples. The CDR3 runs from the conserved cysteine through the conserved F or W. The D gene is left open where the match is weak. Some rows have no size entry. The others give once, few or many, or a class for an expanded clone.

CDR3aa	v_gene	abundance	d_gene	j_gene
CASSLVHFRLYEQYF	TRBV5-6	few	.	TRBJ2-7
CSARDRANTEAFF	TRBV20-1	many	.	TRBJ1-1
CASSFGHHLAKNIQYF	TRBV14	few	.	TRBJ2-4
CASSPNRGNLNEQFF	TRBV6-6	few	TRBD1	TRBJ2-1
CASKVQGINQPQHF	TRBV2	.	.	TRBJ1-5
CASSLQGLVGNNNSPLHF	TRBV12-3/TRBV12-4	many	.	TRBJ1-6
CASSWDRGSPRGQPQHF	TRBV27	many	TRBD1	TRBJ1-5
CSARALAGGPHRIYEQYF	TRBV20-1	.	TRBD2	TRBJ2-7
CASSVDWGGGVSAETQYF	TRBV9	many	TRBD2	TRBJ2-5
CASSYWGGNNEQFF	TRBV6-2/TRBV6-3	few	TRBD2	TRBJ2-1
CASSPPVGGPSTDTQYF	TRBV7-2	many	.	TRBJ2-3
CASSQLNTEAFF	TRBV4-1	.	.	TRBJ1-1
CASSDRLRSRSYNEQFF	TRBV19	.	.	TRBJ2-1
CASNRGATSGGNEQFF	TRBV19	few	TRBD2	TRBJ2-1
CASSGGANSPLHF	TRBV28	.	.	TRBJ1-6
CASSLSVWEAPYEQYF	TRBV7-2	many	.	TRBJ2-7
CSARRPGPLGGYTF	TRBV20-1	few	.	TRBJ1-2